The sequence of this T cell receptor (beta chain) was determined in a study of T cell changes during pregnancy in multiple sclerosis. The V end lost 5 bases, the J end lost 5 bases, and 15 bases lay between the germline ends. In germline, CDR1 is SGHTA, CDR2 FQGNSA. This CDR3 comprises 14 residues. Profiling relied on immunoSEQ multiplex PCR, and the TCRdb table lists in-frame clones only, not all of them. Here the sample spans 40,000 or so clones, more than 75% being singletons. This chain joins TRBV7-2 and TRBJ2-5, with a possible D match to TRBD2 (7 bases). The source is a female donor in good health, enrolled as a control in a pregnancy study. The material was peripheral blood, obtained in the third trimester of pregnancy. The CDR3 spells CASSPRGGVETQYF. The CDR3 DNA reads TGTGCCAGCAGCCCAAGGGGGGGCGTCGAGACCCAGTACTTC.